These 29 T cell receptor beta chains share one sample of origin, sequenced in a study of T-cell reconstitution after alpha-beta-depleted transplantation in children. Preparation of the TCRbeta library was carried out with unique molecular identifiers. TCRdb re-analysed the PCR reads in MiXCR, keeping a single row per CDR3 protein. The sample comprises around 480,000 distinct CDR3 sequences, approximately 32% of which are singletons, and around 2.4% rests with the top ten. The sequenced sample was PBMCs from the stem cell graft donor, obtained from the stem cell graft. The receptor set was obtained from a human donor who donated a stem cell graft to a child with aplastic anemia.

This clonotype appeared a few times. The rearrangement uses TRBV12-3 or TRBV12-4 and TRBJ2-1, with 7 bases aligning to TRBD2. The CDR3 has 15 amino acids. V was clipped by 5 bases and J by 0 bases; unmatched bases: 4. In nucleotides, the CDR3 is TGTGCCAGCAGTCCAAAGCGGGACTCCTACAATGAGCAGTTCTTC. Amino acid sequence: CASSPKRDSYNEQFF.

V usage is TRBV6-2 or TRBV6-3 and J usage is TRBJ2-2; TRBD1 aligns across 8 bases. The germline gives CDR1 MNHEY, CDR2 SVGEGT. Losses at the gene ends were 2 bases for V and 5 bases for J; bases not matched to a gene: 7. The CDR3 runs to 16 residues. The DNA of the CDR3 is TGTGCCAGCAGTTACGGGTGGACAGGGAAGACCGGGGAGCTGTTTTTT. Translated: CASSYGWTGKTGELFF.

Written as DNA, the CDR3 is TGTGCCAGCAGCTTAGTAGGGCAGGGTAATGGCTACACCTTC. It encodes CASSLVGQGNGYTF. V is TRBV7-9 and J is TRBJ1-2; D is possibly TRBD1 (5 bases). In germline, CDR1 is SEHNR, CDR2 FQNEAQ (reference sequence). This CDR3 spans 14 amino acids. The V end was cut by 1 base, the J end by 6 bases, with 12 bases between. Based on the CDR3 plus reference TRBV7-9 and TRBJ1-2, the full variable domain is DTGVSQNPRHKITKRGQNVTFRCDPISEHNRLYWYRQTLGQGPEFLTYFQNEAQLEKSRLLSDRFSAERPKGSFSTLEIQRTEQGDSAMYLCASSLVGQGNGYTFGSGTRLTVV.

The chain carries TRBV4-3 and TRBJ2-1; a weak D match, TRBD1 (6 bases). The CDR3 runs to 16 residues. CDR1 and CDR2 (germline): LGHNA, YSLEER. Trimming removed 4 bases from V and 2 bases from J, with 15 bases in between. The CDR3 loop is CASSLWQGIPYNEQFF. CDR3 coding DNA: TGCGCCAGCAGCCTCTGGCAGGGGATTCCCTACAATGAGCAGTTCTTC.

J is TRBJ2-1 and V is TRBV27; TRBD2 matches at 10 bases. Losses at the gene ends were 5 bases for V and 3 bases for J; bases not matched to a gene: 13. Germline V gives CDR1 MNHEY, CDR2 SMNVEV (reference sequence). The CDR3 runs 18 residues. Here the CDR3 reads CASSPLAGDILGYNEQFF. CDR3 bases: TGTGCCAGCAGTCCTCTAGCGGGAGACATTTTGGGCTACAATGAGCAGTTCTTC.

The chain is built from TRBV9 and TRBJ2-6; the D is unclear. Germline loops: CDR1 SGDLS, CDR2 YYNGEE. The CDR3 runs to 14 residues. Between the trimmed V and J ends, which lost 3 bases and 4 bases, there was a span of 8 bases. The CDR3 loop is CASSGTVGANVLTF. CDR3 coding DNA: TGTGCCAGCAGCGGGACGGTAGGGGCCAACGTCCTGACTTTC.

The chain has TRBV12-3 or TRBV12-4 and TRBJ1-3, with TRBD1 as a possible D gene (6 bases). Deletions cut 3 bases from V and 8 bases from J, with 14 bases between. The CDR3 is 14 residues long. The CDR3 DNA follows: TGTGCCAGCAGTTTTTTTACCAGGGGAGACACCATATATTTT. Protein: CASSFFTRGDTIYF.

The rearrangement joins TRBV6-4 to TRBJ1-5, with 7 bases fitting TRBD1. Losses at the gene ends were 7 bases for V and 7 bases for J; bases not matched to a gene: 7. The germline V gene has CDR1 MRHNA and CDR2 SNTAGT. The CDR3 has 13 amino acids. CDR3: CASTTGERQPQHF. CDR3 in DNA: TGTGCCAGCACAACAGGGGAGCGGCAGCCCCAGCATTTT.

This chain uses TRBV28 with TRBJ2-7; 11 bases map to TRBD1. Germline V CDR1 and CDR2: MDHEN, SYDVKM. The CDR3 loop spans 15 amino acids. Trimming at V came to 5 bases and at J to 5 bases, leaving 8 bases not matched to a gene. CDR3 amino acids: CASSLPGQGEDEQYF. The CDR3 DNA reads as TGTGCCAGCAGTCTCCCGGGACAGGGGGAAGACGAGCAGTACTTC.

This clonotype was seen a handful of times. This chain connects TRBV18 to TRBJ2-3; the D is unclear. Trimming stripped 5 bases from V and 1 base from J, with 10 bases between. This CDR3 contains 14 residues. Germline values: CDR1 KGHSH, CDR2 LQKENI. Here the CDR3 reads CASSFTTGTDTQYF. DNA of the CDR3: TGTGCCAGCTCATTTACCACAGGCACAGATACGCAGTATTTT.

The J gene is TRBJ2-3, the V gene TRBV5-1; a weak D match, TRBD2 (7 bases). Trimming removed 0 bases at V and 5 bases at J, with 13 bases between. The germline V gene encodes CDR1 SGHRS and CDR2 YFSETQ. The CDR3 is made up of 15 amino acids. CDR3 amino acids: CASSLDPGGRDTQYF. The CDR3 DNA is TGCGCCAGCAGCTTGGATCCGGGGGGCAGAGATACGCAGTATTTT.

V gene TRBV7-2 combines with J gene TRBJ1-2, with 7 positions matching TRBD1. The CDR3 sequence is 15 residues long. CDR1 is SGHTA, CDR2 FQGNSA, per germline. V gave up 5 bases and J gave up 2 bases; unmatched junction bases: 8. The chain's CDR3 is CASSPMMDRNYGYTF. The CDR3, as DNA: TGTGCCAGCAGCCCCATGATGGACAGGAACTATGGCTACACCTTC.

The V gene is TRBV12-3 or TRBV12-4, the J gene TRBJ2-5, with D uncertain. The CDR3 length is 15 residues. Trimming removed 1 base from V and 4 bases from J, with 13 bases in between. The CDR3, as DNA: TGTGCCAGCAGTTTAGGTGGGTCCCTCCCAGAGACCCAGTACTTC. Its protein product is CASSLGGSLPETQYF.

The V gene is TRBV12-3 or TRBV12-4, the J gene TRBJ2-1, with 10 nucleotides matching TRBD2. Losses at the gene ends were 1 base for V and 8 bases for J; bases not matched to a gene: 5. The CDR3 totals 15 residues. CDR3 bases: TGTGCCAGCAGTTTAGTGCCTAGCGGGAGAGATGAGCAGTTCTTC. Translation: CASSLVPSGRDEQFF.

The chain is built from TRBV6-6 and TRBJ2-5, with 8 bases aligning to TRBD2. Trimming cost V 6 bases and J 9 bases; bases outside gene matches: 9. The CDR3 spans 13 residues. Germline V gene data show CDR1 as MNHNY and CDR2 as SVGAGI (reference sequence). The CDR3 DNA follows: TGTGCCAGCAGGACCCGGGATAGCGGGGCCCAGTACTTC. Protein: CASRTRDSGAQYF.

CDR3 region: CASSQDGTMGGTEAFF. CDR3 bases: TGCGCCAGCAGCCAAGATGGGACGATGGGGGGCACTGAAGCTTTCTTT. The chain employs TRBV4-3 and TRBJ1-1; TRBD1 is a possible D gene (5 bases). Germline V gene data show CDR1 as LGHNA and CDR2 as YSLEER. Trimming removed 0 bases at V and 4 bases at J, with 15 bases between. The CDR3 consists of 16 residues.

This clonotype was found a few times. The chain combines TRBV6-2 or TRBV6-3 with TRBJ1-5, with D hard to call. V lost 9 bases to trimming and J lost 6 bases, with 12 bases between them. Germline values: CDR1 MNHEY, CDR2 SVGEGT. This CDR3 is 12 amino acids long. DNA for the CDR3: TGTGCCAGTGGGCTACCTGTTCAGCCCCAGCATTTT. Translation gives CASGLPVQPQHF.

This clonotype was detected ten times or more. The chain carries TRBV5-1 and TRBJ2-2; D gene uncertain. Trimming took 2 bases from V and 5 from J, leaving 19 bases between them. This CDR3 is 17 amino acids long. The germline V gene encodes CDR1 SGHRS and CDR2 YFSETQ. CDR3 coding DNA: TGCGCCAGCAGCTTTAGTCGGATAAGATTAGGTACCGGGGAGCTGTTTTTT. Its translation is CASSFSRIRLGTGELFF.

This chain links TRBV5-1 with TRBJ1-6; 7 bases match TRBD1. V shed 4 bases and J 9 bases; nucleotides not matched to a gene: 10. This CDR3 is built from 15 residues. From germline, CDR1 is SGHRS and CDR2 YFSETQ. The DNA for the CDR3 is TGCGCCAGCAGCCAAGAACAGGGGACTTCTTCACCCCTCCACTTT. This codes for CASSQEQGTSSPLHF.

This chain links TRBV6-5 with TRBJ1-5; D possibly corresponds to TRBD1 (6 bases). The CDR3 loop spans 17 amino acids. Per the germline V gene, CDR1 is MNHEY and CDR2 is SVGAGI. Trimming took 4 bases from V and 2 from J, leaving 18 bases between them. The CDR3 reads CASSSSGGGRRNQPQHF. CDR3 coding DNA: TGTGCCAGCAGTTCGTCCGGGGGCGGGCGTCGCAATCAGCCCCAGCATTTT.

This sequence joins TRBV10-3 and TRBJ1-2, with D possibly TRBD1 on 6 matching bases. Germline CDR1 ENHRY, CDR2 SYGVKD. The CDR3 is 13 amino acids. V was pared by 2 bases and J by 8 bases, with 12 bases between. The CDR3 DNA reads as TGTGCCATCAGTGAGCTCACAGGGTCCGGCTACACCTTC. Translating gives CAISELTGSGYTF.

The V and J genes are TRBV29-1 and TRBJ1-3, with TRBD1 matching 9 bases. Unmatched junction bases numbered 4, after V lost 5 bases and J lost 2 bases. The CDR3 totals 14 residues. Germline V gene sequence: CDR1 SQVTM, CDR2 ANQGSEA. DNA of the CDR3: TGCAGCGTTCTGAGGACAGGGGCTGGAAACACCATATATTTT. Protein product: CSVLRTGAGNTIYF.

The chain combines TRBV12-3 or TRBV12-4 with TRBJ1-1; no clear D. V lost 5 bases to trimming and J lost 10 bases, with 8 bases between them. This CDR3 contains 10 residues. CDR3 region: CASSPRGAFF. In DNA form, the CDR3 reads TGTGCCAGCAGTCCCCGGGGAGCTTTCTTT.

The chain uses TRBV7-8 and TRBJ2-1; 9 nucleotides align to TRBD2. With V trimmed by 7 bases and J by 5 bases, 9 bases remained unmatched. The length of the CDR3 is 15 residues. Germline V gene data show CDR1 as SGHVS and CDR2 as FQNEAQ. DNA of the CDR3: TGTGCCAGCAACCGAGGCGGGAGGGCTGACAATGAGCAGTTCTTC. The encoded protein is CASNRGGRADNEQFF.

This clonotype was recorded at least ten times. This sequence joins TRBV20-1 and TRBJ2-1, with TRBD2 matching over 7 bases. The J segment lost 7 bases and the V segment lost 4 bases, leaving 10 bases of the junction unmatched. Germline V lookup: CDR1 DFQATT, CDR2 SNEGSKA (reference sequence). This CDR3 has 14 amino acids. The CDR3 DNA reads TGCAGTGCTATATTACTAGCGTTAGGAAATGAGCAGTTCTTC. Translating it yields CSAILLALGNEQFF.

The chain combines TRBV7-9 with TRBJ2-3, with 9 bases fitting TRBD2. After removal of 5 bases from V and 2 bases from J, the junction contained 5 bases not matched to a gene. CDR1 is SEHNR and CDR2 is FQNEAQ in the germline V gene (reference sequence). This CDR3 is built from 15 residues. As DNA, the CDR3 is TGTGCCAGCAGCATTCTAGCGGGGTCCACAGATACGCAGTATTTT. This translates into CASSILAGSTDTQYF.

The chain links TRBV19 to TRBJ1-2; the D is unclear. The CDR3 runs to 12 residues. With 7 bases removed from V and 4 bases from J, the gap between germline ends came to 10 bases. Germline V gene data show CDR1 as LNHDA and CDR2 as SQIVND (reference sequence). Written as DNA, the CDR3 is TGTGCCAGTACCGAGTTCGGCTATGGCTACACCTTC. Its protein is CASTEFGYGYTF.

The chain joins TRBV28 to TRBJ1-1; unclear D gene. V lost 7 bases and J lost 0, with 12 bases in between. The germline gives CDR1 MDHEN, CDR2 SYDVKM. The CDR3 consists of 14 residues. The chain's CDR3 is CASTLGFMNTEAFF. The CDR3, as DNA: TGTGCCAGCACCTTGGGGTTCATGAACACTGAAGCTTTCTTT. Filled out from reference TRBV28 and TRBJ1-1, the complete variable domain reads DVKVTQSSRYLVKRTGEKVFLECVQDMDHENMFWYRQDPGLGLRLIYFSYDVKMKEKGDIPEGYSVSREKKERFSLILESASTNQTSMYLCASTLGFMNTEAFFGQGTRLTVV.

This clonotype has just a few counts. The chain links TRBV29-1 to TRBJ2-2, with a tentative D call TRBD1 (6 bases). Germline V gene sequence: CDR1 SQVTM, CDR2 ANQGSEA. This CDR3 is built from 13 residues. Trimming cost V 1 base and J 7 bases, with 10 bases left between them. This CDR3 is CSVEVDSYGELFF. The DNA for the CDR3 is TGCAGCGTTGAAGTGGACAGTTACGGGGAGCTGTTTTTT.